A selection of T cell receptor beta chains follows, all from one sample in a study of blood T cell repertoires in COVID-19. Clones were read by immunoSEQ multiplex PCR, and TCRdb kept only the in-frame ones, dropping some. The table lists under 300,000 clones, around nine tenths of them singletons. The sequenced material came from PBMCs or T cells enriched from blood (not recorded which). The receptors come from a woman under 30 who had recovered from COVID-19. The CDR3 runs from the conserved cysteine through the conserved F or W. A D gene is named only where the DNA matches it firmly. For some rows the clone size is stated as once, few or many, or as a class when expanded; others skip it.

v_gene	d_gene	abundance	j_gene	CDR3aa	CDR3nt
TRBV4-2	TRBD1	NA	TRBJ1-4	CASSQGGQGFANEKLFF	TGTGCCAGCAGCCAAGGCGGACAGGGGTTTGCTAATGAAAAACTGTTTTTT
TRBV15	TRBD2	few	TRBJ2-5	CATGGGWQETQYF	TGTGCCACCGGCGGGGGTTGGCAAGAGACCCAGTACTTC
TRBV5-6	NA	NA	TRBJ1-2	CASSWRQGGGYTF	TGTGCCAGCAGCTGGAGGCAGGGAGGTGGCTACACCTTC
TRBV27	TRBD2	NA	TRBJ2-1	CASSLGGTASYNEQFF	TGTGCCAGCAGTTTGGGAGGGACCGCCTCCTACAATGAGCAGTTCTTC
TRBV3-1/TRBV3-2	NA	NA	TRBJ2-3	CASSLGRGDTQYF	TGTGCCAGCAGCCTAGGACGGGGGGATACGCAGTATTTT
TRBV6-5	NA	NA	TRBJ1-6	CASILTGGSPLHF	TGTGCCAGCATCTTGACAGGTGGTTCACCCCTCCACTTT
TRBV3-1/TRBV3-2	TRBD2	once	TRBJ2-7	CASSQGGTSGPDEQYF	TGTGCCAGCAGCCAAGGGGGGACTAGCGGACCGGACGAGCAGTACTTC
TRBV27	TRBD1	NA	TRBJ1-1	CASSSQGDTEAFF	TGTGCCAGCAGTAGCCAGGGGGACACTGAAGCTTTCTTT
TRBV11-2	TRBD2	once	TRBJ2-7	CASSLASGLGEQYF	TGTGCCAGCAGCTTAGCTAGCGGGTTAGGCGAGCAGTACTTC
TRBV27	TRBD1	NA	TRBJ1-6	CASSWGQYNSPLHF	TGTGCCAGCAGTTGGGGACAGTATAATTCACCCCTCCACTTT
TRBV4-2	NA	NA	TRBJ1-2	CASSHLGGDNYGYTF	TGTGCCAGCAGCCACTTGGGGGGGGATAACTATGGCTACACCTTC
TRBV10-3	NA	NA	TRBJ2-7	CAISERDYEQYF	TGTGCCATCAGTGAGAGAGACTACGAGCAGTACTTC
TRBV5-8	NA	NA	TRBJ1-6	CASSGRGGGSPLHF	TGTGCCAGCAGCGGCAGGGGCGGGGGTTCACCCCTCCACTTT
TRBV29-1	NA	NA	TRBJ2-5	CSVEDGQVGTYF	TGCAGCGTTGAAGACGGCCAGGTTGGAACCTACTTC
TRBV19	NA	NA	TRBJ2-1	CASKWDQPGNEQFF	TGTGCCAGTAAGTGGGATCAGCCGGGAAATGAGCAGTTCTTC
TRBV3-1/TRBV3-2	TRBD1	NA	TRBJ1-4	CASRGQGGEKLFF	TGTGCCAGCAGGGGACAGGGAGGCGAAAAACTGTTTTTT
TRBV2	TRBD1	few	TRBJ1-2	CARATGTGNSYGYTF	TGTGCCAGGGCAACCGGGACAGGGAATAGTTATGGCTACACCTTC
TRBV6-2/TRBV6-3	TRBD1	NA	TRBJ1-6	CASSGKTGVYSPLHF	TGTGCCAGCAGCGGTAAGACAGGGGTTTATTCACCCCTCCACTTT
TRBV7-9	TRBD2	NA	TRBJ2-1	CASSATSTPYNEQFF	TGTGCCAGCAGCGCGACTAGCACGCCTTACAATGAGCAGTTCTTC
TRBV23-1	NA	NA	TRBJ1-5	CASSHPAPAGGLGEDQPQHF	TGCGCCAGCAGTCACCCCGCTCCCGCCGGGGGGCTTGGGGAAGATCAGCCCCAGCATTTT
TRBV19	TRBD1	few	TRBJ2-7	CASSMEGQGRYEQYF	TGTGCCAGTAGTATGGAAGGACAGGGGCGCTACGAGCAGTACTTC
TRBV5-8	NA	NA	TRBJ1-1	CASRPTGLNTEAFF	TGTGCCAGCAGGCCCACAGGGTTGAACACTGAAGCTTTCTTT
TRBV5-1	NA	few	TRBJ1-3	CASSQDLVGNTIYF	TGCGCCAGCAGCCAGGACTTGGTTGGAAACACCATATATTTT
TRBV11-3	TRBD1	few	TRBJ1-2	CASSEQGTKGNYGYTF	TGTGCCAGCAGTGAACAGGGGACGAAAGGGAACTATGGCTACACCTTC
TRBV19	NA	NA	TRBJ1-1	CASRVGVNTEAFF	TGTGCCAGTAGAGTAGGGGTTAACACTGAAGCTTTCTTT
TRBV10-3	NA	NA	TRBJ2-7	CAISDWTESYEQYF	TGTGCCATCAGTGATTGGACAGAGTCGTACGAGCAGTACTTC
TRBV9	NA	NA	TRBJ1-4	CASSTQVGSGNEKLFF	TGTGCCAGCAGCACCCAAGTCGGCAGCGGTAATGAAAAACTGTTTTTT
TRBV10-3	TRBD1	NA	TRBJ1-1	CAISERGQGNTEAFF	TGTGCCATCAGTGAGCGGGGACAGGGGAACACTGAAGCTTTCTTT
TRBV27	TRBD2	NA	TRBJ2-1	CASSLPTSGSRGEQFF	TGTGCCAGCAGTTTACCCACTAGCGGGAGCCGAGGTGAGCAGTTCTTC
TRBV7-2	NA	NA	TRBJ2-3	CASSPQGLTDTQYF	TGTGCCAGCAGCCCGCAGGGGCTCACAGATACGCAGTATTTT
TRBV6-6	NA	NA	TRBJ2-2	CASSRPGVGTGELFF	TGTGCCAGCAGCCGCCCCGGGGTGGGGACCGGGGAGCTGTTTTTT
TRBV18	NA	NA	TRBJ1-1	CASSPKQGNTEAFF	TGTGCCAGCTCACCTAAACAGGGGAACACTGAAGCTTTCTTT
TRBV4-2	TRBD1	NA	TRBJ1-2	CASPPGDDRDRVYGYTF	TGTGCCAGCCCCCCCGGAGATGACAGGGATCGAGTCTATGGCTACACCTTC
TRBV27	NA	NA	TRBJ1-2	CASSFNRAERINYGYTF	TGTGCCAGCAGTTTTAACAGGGCGGAACGGATTAACTATGGCTACACCTTC
TRBV11-2	NA	NA	TRBJ2-3	CASSQTEITDTQYF	TGTGCCAGCAGTCAGACAGAAATCACAGATACGCAGTATTTT
TRBV12-5	NA	NA	TRBJ1-2	CASGLVAQVYGYTF	TGTGCTAGTGGTTTGGTTGCCCAGGTCTATGGCTACACCTTC
TRBV11-3	TRBD2	NA	TRBJ2-5	CASSFAGGTETQYF	TGTGCCAGCAGCTTCGCGGGGGGTACCGAGACCCAGTACTTC
TRBV7-3	TRBD2	once	TRBJ2-5	CASSSGLAGGLSETQYF	TGTGCCAGCAGCTCCGGACTAGCGGGAGGTCTTTCGGAGACCCAGTACTTC
TRBV12-3/TRBV12-4	NA	NA	TRBJ2-6	CASFSGANVLTF	TGTGCCAGCTTCTCCGGGGCCAACGTCCTGACTTTC
TRBV5-4	NA	NA	TRBJ1-6	CASSAINSPLHF	TGTGCCAGCAGCGCGATTAATTCACCCCTCCACTTT
TRBV7-2	TRBD2	NA	TRBJ2-5	CASSLWGGGETQYF	TGTGCCAGCAGCTTATGGGGCGGGGGGGAGACCCAGTACTTC